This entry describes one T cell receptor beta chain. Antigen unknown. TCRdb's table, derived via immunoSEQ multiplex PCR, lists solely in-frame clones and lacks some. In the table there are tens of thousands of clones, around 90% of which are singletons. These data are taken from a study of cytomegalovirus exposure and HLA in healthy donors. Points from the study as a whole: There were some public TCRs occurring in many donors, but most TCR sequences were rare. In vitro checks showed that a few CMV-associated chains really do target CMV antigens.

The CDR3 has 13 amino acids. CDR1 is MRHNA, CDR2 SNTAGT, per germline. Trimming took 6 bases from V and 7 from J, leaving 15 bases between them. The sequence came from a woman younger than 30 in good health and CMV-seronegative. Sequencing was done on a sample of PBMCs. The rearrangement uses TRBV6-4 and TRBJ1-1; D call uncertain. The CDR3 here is CASRPTGVGEAFF. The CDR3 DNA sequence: TGTGCCAGCAGACCAACCGGGGTTGGTGAAGCTTTCTTT.